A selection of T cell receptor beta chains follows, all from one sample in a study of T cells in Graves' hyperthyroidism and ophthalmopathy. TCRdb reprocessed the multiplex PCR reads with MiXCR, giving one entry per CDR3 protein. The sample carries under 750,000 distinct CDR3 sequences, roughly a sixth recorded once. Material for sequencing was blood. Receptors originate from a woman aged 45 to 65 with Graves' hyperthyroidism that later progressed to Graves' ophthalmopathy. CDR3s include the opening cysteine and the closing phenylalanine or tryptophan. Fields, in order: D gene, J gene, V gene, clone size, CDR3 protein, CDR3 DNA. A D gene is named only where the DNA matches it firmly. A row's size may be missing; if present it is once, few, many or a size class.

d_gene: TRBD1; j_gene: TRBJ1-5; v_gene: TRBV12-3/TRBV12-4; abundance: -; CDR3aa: CASSSAGQGMYQPQHF; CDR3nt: TGTGCCAGCAGTTCCGCGGGACAGGGGATGTATCAGCCCCAGCATTTT
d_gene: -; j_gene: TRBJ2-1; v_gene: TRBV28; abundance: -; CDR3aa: CASSLSTGITDEQFF; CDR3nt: TGTGCCAGCAGTTTATCAACGGGAATAACCGATGAGCAGTTCTTC
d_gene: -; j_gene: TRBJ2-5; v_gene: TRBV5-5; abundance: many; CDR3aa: CASSLVSTQETQYF; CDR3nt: TGTGCCAGCAGCTTGGTCAGCACCCAAGAGACCCAGTACTTC
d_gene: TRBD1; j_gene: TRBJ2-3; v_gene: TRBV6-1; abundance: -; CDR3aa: CAIFPTGWPLDTQYF; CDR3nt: TGTGCCATCTTCCCGACAGGGTGGCCCCTCGACACGCAGTATTTT
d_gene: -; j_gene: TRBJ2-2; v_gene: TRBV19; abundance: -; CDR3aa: CASSIVQGASTGELFF; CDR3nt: TGTGCCAGTAGTATAGTTCAAGGGGCGAGCACCGGGGAGCTGTTTTTT
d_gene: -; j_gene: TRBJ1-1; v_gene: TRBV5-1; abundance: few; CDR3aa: CASSLGEGRGPEAFF; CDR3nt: TGCGCCAGCAGCTTGGGGGAGGGGAGAGGTCCTGAAGCTTTCTTT
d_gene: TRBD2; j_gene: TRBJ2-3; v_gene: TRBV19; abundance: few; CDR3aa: CASSQSGGFTDTQYF; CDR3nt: TGTGCCAGTAGCCAAAGCGGGGGGTTTACAGATACGCAGTATTTT
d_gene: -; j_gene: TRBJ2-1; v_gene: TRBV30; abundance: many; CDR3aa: CAWSLTGKHEQFF; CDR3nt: TGTGCCTGGAGCCTAACAGGGAAGCATGAGCAGTTCTTC
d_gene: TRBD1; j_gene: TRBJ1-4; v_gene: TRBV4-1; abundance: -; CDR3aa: CASSNPGTGEKLFF; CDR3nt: TGCGCCAGCAGCAACCCCGGGACAGGCGAAAAACTGTTTTTT
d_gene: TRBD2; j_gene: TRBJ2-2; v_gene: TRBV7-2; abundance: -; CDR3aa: CASSLSGGPSNTGELFF; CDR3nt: TGTGCCAGCAGCTTAAGCGGGGGGCCTTCGAACACCGGGGAGCTGTTTTTT
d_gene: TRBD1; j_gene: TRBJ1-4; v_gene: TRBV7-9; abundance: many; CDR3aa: CASSLEQGALGEKLFF; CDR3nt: TGTGCCAGCAGCTTAGAACAGGGGGCTCTCGGTGAAAAACTGTTTTTT
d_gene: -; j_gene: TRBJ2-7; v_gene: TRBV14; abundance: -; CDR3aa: CASSQGSVLTYEQYF; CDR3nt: TGTGCCAGCAGCCAAGGGTCAGTGTTAACCTACGAGCAGTACTTC
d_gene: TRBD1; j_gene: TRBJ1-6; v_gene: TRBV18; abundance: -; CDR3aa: CASSPLATGGSYSPLHF; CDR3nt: TGTGCCAGCTCACCATTGGCGACAGGGGGCTCGTATTCACCCCTCCACTTT
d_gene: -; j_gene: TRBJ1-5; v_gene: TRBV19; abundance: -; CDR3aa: CATTEGMGNQPQHF; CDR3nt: TGTGCCACCACGGAGGGGATGGGCAATCAGCCCCAGCATTTT
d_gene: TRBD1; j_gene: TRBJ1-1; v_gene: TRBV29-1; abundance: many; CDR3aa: CSVEDGDRENTEAFF; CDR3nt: TGCAGCGTTGAAGATGGGGACAGGGAGAACACTGAAGCTTTCTTT
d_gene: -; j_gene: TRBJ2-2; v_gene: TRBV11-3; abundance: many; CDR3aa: CASSSREVGELFF; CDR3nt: TGTGCCAGCAGCTCCAGGGAGGTCGGGGAGCTGTTTTTT
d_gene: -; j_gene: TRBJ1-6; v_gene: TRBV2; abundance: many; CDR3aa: CASSERRTNSPLHF; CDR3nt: TGTGCCAGCAGTGAACGTCGTACTAATTCACCCCTCCACTTT
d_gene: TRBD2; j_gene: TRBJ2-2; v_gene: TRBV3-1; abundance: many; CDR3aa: CASSQGQLSGGASGELFF; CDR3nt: TGTGCCAGCAGCCAAGGGCAGTTGAGCGGGGGGGCTTCCGGGGAGCTGTTTTTT
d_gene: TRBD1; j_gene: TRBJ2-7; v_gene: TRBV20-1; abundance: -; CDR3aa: CSARDGTGLSYEQYF; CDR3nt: TGCAGTGCTAGAGATGGGACAGGGCTCTCCTACGAGCAGTACTTC
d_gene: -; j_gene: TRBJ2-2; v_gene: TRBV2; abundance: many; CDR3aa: CASSETPLAAGELFF; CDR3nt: TGTGCCAGCAGTGAAACCCCACTAGCCGCCGGGGAGCTGTTTTTT
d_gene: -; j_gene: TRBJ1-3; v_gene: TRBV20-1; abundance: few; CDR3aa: CSARVGHTIYF; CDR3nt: TGCAGTGCTAGAGTCGGACACACCATATATTTT
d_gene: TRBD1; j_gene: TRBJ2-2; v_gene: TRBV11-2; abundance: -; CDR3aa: CASSLAFLPGTDYGELFF; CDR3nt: TGTGCCAGCAGCTTAGCTTTCTTACCGGGGACAGACTACGGGGAGCTGTTTTTT
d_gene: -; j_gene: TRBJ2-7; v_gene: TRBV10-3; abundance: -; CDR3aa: CAISVLRGANYEQYF; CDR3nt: TGTGCCATCAGTGTTCTCCGCGGGGCGAACTACGAGCAGTACTTC
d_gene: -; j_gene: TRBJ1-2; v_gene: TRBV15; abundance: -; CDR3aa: CATSSPASGNYGYTF; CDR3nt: TGTGCCACCAGCTCCCCCGCATCAGGGAACTATGGCTACACCTTC
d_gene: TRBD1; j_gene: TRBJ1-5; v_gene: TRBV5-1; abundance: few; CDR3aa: CASSLGQGSGTQHF; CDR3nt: TGCGCCAGCAGCTTGGGACAGGGTTCAGGGACCCAGCATTTT
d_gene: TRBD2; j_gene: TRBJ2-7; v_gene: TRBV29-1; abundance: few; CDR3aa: CSVAPGRNTSGGPYEQYF; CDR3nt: TGCAGCGTTGCGCCAGGGAGAAATACTAGCGGGGGGCCCTACGAGCAGTACTTC
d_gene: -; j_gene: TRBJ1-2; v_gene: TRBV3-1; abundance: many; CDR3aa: CASSQGIINYGYTF; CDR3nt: TGTGCCAGCAGCCAAGGTATCATTAACTATGGCTACACCTTC
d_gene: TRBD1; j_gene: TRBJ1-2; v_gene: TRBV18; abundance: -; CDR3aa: CASSPSRGTGYGYTF; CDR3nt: TGTGCCAGCTCACCATCAAGGGGGACAGGGTATGGCTACACCTTC
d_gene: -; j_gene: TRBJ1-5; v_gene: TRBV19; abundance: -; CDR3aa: CASSMGQWSNQPQHF; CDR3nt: TGTGCCAGTAGTATGGGGCAATGGAGCAATCAGCCCCAGCATTTT
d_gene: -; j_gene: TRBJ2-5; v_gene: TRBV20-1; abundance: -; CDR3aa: CSAEGTGDYQETQYF; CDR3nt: TGCAGTGCGGAAGGGACGGGAGATTACCAAGAGACCCAGTACTTC
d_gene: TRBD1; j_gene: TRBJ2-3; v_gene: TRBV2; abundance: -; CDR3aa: CASTENGQGAGFSDTQYF; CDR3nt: TGTGCCAGCACCGAAAATGGACAGGGAGCCGGTTTTTCAGATACGCAGTATTTT
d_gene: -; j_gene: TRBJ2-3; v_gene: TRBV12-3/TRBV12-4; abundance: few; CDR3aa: CVSSPTDTQYF; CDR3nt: TGTGTCAGCAGTCCCACAGATACGCAGTATTTT
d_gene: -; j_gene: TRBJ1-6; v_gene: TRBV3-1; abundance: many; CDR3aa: CASSQETWLDSPLHF; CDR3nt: TGTGCCAGCAGCCAGGAAACATGGTTGGACTCACCCCTCCACTTT
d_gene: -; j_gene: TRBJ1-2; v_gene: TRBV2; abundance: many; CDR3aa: CASSALRVANYGYTF; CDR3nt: TGTGCCAGCAGCGCATTGAGGGTGGCTAACTATGGCTACACCTTC
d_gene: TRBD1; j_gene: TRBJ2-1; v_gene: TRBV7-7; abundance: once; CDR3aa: CAGSLGTGVSSEQFF; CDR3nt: TGTGCTGGCAGCTTAGGGACAGGGGTTTCGAGTGAGCAGTTCTTC
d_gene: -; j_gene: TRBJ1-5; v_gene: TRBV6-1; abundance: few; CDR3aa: CASSYTRGLGQPQHF; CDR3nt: TGTGCCAGCAGTTATACGAGGGGCTTGGGTCAGCCCCAGCATTTT
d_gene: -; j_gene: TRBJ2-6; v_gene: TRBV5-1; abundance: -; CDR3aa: CASTVTGSSGANVLTF; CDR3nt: TGCGCCAGCACAGTGACAGGTTCCTCTGGGGCCAACGTCCTGACTTTC
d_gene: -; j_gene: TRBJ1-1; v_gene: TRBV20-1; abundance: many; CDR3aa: CSARVTPGYTEAFF; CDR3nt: TGCAGTGCTAGAGTCACTCCAGGGTACACTGAAGCTTTCTTT
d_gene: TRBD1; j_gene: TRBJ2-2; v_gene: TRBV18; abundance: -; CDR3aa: CASSPTSTGGIGELFF; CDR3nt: TGTGCCAGCTCACCAACATCTACAGGGGGCATCGGGGAGCTGTTTTTT
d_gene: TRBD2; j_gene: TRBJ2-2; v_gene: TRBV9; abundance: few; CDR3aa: CASSALAGGRATGELFF; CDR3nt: TGTGCCAGCAGCGCACTAGCGGGGGGGCGCGCCACCGGGGAGCTGTTTTTT
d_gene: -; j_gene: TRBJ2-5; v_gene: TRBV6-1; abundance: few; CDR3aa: CASSGAASSFRETQYF; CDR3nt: TGTGCCAGCAGCGGGGCAGCTTCGTCATTTAGGGAGACCCAGTACTTC
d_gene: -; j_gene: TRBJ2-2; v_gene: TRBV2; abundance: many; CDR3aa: CATLREWGTGELFF; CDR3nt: TGTGCCACCTTGAGGGAATGGGGCACCGGGGAGCTGTTTTTT
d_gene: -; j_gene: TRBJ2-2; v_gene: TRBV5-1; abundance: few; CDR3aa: CASQGTGELFF; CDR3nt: TGCGCCAGCCAGGGTACCGGGGAGCTGTTTTTT
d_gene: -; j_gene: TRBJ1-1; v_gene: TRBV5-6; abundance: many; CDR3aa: CASSLGSTRGTEAFF; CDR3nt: TGTGCCAGCAGCTTGGGGAGCACCCGGGGCACTGAAGCTTTCTTT
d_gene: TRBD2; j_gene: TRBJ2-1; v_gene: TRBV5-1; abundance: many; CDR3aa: CASSLAGGNEQFF; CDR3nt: TGTGCCAGCAGCTTAGCGGGCGGAAATGAGCAGTTCTTC
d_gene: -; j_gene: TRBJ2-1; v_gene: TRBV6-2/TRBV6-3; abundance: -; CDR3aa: CASSPADSSWQFF; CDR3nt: TGTGCCAGCAGCCCCGCCGACAGCTCCTGGCAGTTCTTC
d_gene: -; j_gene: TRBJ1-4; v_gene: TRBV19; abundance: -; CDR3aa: CASSTGDATNEKLFF; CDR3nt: TGTGCCAGTAGTACTGGGGATGCGACTAATGAAAAACTGTTTTTT
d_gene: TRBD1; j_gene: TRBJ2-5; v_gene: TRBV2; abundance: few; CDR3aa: CASKGQGQETQYF; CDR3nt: TGTGCCAGCAAGGGACAGGGACAAGAGACCCAGTACTTC
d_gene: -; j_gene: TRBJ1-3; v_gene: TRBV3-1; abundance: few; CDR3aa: CASKTGSSGNTIYF; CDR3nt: TGTGCCAGCAAGACAGGAAGCTCTGGAAACACCATATATTTT
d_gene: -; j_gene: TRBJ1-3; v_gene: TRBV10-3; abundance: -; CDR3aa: CASSDPQQGSPGNTIYF; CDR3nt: TGTGCCAGCAGTGATCCCCAACAGGGAAGTCCTGGAAACACCATATATTTT
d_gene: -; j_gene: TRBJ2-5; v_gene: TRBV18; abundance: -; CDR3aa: CASSPSGSPETQYF; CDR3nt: TGTGCCAGCTCACCAAGTGGCAGCCCGGAGACCCAGTACTTC
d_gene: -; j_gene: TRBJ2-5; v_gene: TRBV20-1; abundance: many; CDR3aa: CSARDGAGETQYF; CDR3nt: TGCAGTGCTAGAGACGGGGCGGGAGAGACCCAGTACTTC
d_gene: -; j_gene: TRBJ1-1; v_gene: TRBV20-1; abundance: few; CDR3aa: CSANRDPGTEAFF; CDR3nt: TGCAGTGCTAACAGGGACCCGGGGACTGAAGCTTTCTTT
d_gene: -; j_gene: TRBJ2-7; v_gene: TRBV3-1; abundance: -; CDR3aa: CASSSGLYEQYF; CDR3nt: TGTGCCAGCAGCTCCGGACTCTACGAGCAGTACTTC
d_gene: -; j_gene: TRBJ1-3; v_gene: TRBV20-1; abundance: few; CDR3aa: CSAREAGAGNTIYF; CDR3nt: TGCAGTGCTAGAGAAGCAGGGGCAGGAAACACCATATATTTT
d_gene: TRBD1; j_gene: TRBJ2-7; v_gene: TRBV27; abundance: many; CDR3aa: CASSLTGASSYEQYF; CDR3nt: TGTGCCAGCAGTCTTACAGGGGCAAGCTCCTACGAGCAGTACTTC